One and the same sample provided the 18 T cell receptor beta chains below, sequenced in a study of CD4+ T cells in melanoma. The protocol was immunoSEQ multiplex PCR, while the TCRdb copy is restricted to in-frame clones and leaves out a portion. Among 9,600 or so clones listed, 70% to 75% were seen once. Sequences were obtained from cells from a culture (not recorded whether cultured in vitro). The receptors were sampled from a human donor with melanoma.

This clone was counted only a few times. CDR3 amino acids: CASSATRSSTDTQYF. The CDR3 region has the DNA TGTGCCAGCAGTGCCACTAGGAGTAGCACAGATACGCAGTATTTT. The rearrangement uses TRBV2 and TRBJ2-3; D is possibly TRBD2 (5 bases). Trimming left V 4 bases short and J 0 bases short, with 11 bases between. This CDR3 comprises 15 residues. Germline loops: CDR1 SNHLY, CDR2 FYNNEI.

The chain carries TRBV28 and TRBJ2-1; perhaps TRBD1 as D (6 bases). CDR3 size: 17 residues. CDR1 is MDHEN and CDR2 is SYDVKM in the germline V gene. The V end was cut by 7 bases, the J end by 0 bases, with 19 bases between. CDR3 residues: CASTSSGDTSSYNEQFF. The CDR3 region has the DNA TGTGCCAGCACCTCCTCCGGGGACACTAGCTCCTACAATGAGCAGTTCTTC.

CDR3 in amino acids: CASSEEFPDTEAFF. The CDR3, as DNA: TGTGCCAGCAGTGAAGAGTTCCCGGACACTGAAGCTTTCTTT. The chain couples TRBV6-1 to TRBJ1-1; no definite D call. The CDR3 covers 14 residues. In germline, CDR1 is MNHNS, CDR2 SASEGT. V lost 1 base, J lost 3 bases, and 9 bases lay in between.

This chain connects TRBV11-2 to TRBJ1-1; TRBD1 matches at 9 bases. The J segment lost 6 bases and the V segment lost 2 bases, leaving 4 bases of the junction unmatched. CDR1 is SGHAT, CDR2 FQNNGV, per germline. The CDR3 sequence is 14 residues long. In DNA, the CDR3 is TGTGCCAGCAGCTTACTACAGGGGGCCCCTGAAGCTTTCTTT. Protein sequence: CASSLLQGAPEAFF.

This CDR3 is CASNSMDSGNSPLHF. The CDR3 bases are TGTGCCAGCAACTCAATGGACAGCGGGAATTCACCCCTCCACTTT. The chain joins TRBV6-5 to TRBJ1-6; D perhaps matches TRBD1 (6 bases). CDR1 and CDR2 from the germline V gene are MNHEY and SVGAGI. Between the trimmed V and J ends, which lost 7 bases and 7 bases, there was a span of 17 bases. The CDR3 is 15 amino acids.

A single count supports this clone. The rearrangement joins TRBV6-6 to TRBJ2-3; D ambiguous. The germline gives CDR1 MNHNY, CDR2 SVGAGI (reference sequence). Trimming cost V 3 bases and J 3 bases, with 10 bases left between them. The CDR3 covers 14 residues. The CDR3 spells CASSYTFLTDTQYF. CDR3 bases: TGTGCCAGCAGTTATACTTTCTTAACAGATACGCAGTATTTT.

The J gene is TRBJ1-6, the V gene TRBV5-1; 9 bases are shared with TRBD1. V lost 3 bases to trimming and J lost 10 bases; unmatched junction nucleotides: 11. Germline CDR1 is SGHRS and CDR2 is YFSETQ. The CDR3 has 16 amino acids. The CDR3 coding sequence is TGCGCCAGCAGCTCACGACCGGGACAGGGAGGATCACCCCTCCACTTT. As protein: CASSSRPGQGGSPLHF. The full variable domain, its missing parts supplied by reference TRBV5-1 and TRBJ1-6, is KAGVTQTPRYLIKTRGQQVTLSCSPISGHRSVSWYQQTPGQGLQFLFEYFSETQRNKGNFPGRFSGRQFSNSRSEMNVSTLELGDSALYLCASSSRPGQGGSPLHFGNGTRLTVT.

The chain links TRBV5-1 to TRBJ2-7; no definite D call. The germline CDR1 and CDR2 sequences are SGHRS and YFSETQ. This CDR3 has 15 amino acids. V dropped 0 bases and J dropped 7 bases, with 17 bases sitting between them. The CDR3 nucleotides are TGCGCCAGCAGCTTGGACCTCTCTCCTGCCTTGGAGCAGTACTTC. This codes for CASSLDLSPALEQYF.

V usage is TRBV5-1 and J usage is TRBJ1-1; D is perhaps TRBD1 (6 bases). Deletions cut 2 bases from V and 4 bases from J, with 12 bases between. The CDR3 totals 14 residues. The V gene's germline CDR1 is SGHRS and CDR2 YFSETQ. The CDR3 loop is CASSFDRPGTEAFF. The CDR3, as DNA: TGCGCCAGCAGCTTTGACAGGCCCGGCACTGAAGCTTTCTTT.

This sequence joins TRBV5-6 and TRBJ1-2, with D perhaps matching TRBD1 (6 bases). V was clipped by 4 bases and J by 5 bases, with 12 bases between them. Germline V lookup: CDR1 SGHDT, CDR2 YYEEEE. The CDR3 runs to 13 residues. CDR3 amino acids: CASSLQGYYGYTF. The CDR3 bases are TGTGCCAGCAGCCTACAGGGATATTATGGCTACACCTTC.

V gene TRBV4-1 combines with J gene TRBJ1-2; the D gene is possibly TRBD1 (5 bases). Trimming took 0 bases from V and 2 from J, leaving 10 bases between them. The CDR3 is 15 amino acids. Looked up from germline, CDR1 is MGHRA and CDR2 is YSYEKL. CDR3 protein: CASSQDFSGNYGYTF. In nucleotides, the CDR3 is TGCGCCAGCAGCCAAGATTTCTCAGGGAACTATGGCTACACCTTC.

The J gene is TRBJ1-6, the V gene TRBV5-1, with 7 bases matching TRBD1. CDR1 is SGHRS and CDR2 is YFSETQ in the germline V gene. The CDR3 loop spans 14 amino acids. Losses at the gene ends were 4 bases for V and 11 bases for J; bases not matched to a gene: 9. CDR3 sequence (DNA): TGCGCCAGCAGCCCCAGGACAGGAGACGCACCCCTCCACTTT. This sequence encodes CASSPRTGDAPLHF.

This clone showed up just a few times. The chain joins TRBV28 to TRBJ2-3, with D unclear. The V end lost 3 bases, the J end lost 1 base, and 8 bases lay between the germline ends. Germline CDR1 is MDHEN and CDR2 is SYDVKM. The CDR3 runs to 14 residues. The CDR3 region is CASSFVAGTDTQYF. CDR3 coding DNA: TGTGCCAGCAGTTTTGTGGCAGGCACAGATACGCAGTATTTT.

The chain couples TRBV15 to TRBJ2-7; 8 bases line up with TRBD2. J lost 10 bases, V lost 0 bases, and 8 bases had no gene match. The CDR3 is 14 amino acids. Germline values: CDR1 LNHNV, CDR2 YYDKDF (reference sequence). Here the CDR3 reads CATSRDLAGQLQYF. The CDR3 bases are TGTGCCACCAGCAGAGATCTAGCGGGCCAACTCCAGTACTTC.

The chain recombines TRBV30 with TRBJ2-2; 9 bases line up with TRBD1. This CDR3 is 16 amino acids long. V was pared by 3 bases and J by 7 bases, with 12 bases of the junction left unmatched. CDR1 is GTSNPN and CDR2 is SVGIG in the germline V gene (reference sequence). This CDR3 reads CAWSRIQGARVGELFF. CDR3 in DNA: TGTGCCTGGAGCCGGATACAGGGGGCGCGGGTCGGGGAGCTGTTTTTT.

The gene calls are TRBV27 and TRBJ1-1; D perhaps matches TRBD1 (5 bases). Germline values: CDR1 MNHEY, CDR2 SMNVEV (reference sequence). CDR3 length: 15 residues. V lost 3 bases and J 1 base, leaving 12 bases between the germline ends. The CDR3 protein is CASSFNPGPNTEAFF. DNA for the CDR3: TGTGCCAGCAGTTTTAACCCGGGGCCGAACACTGAAGCTTTCTTT.

Comment on this clone: A much larger clonotype is one base distant, so this may be a read error. The chain combines TRBV18 with TRBJ2-2; 10 bases align to TRBD2. This CDR3 is 15 amino acids long. CDR1 and CDR2 (germline): KGHSH, LQKENI. As DNA, the CDR3 is TGTGCCAGCTACAGCGGGGGGGCCGGCACCAGGGAGCTGTTTTTT. The encoded protein is CASYSGGAGTRELFF.

The V gene is TRBV3-1 (or the pseudogene TRBV3-2), the J gene TRBJ1-2; 9 nucleotides line up with TRBD1. The CDR3 is 14 residues long. Germline-derived CDR1 and CDR2 are LGHDT and YNNKEL (reference sequence). J lost 8 bases, V lost 5 bases, and 9 bases had no gene match. The CDR3 DNA sequence: TGTGCCAGCAGCTACAGGGGGCGCGTTTCGGGCTACACCTTC. It encodes CASSYRGRVSGYTF.